This record looks at one TCR beta chain sequence and its context. At least ten counts were recorded for this clonotype. There is no known antigen for this receptor. The input lacks base qualities; no much larger clone sits a single base away. The protocol used for the library was 5' RACE. TCRdb lists the instrument as NextSeq 500. In the TCR library protocol, a unique molecular identifier was attached to each TCR cDNA molecule so that PCR and sequencing errors could be corrected. The paper's data handling went like this. TCR identification, UMI-based error correction and CDR3 extraction were all carried out with Decombinator tools. TCRs above a frequency of 2 per 1,000, corresponding to the top 1% of the tumor frequency distribution, were defined as expanded. Renyi diversity was computed with the R vegan package after each repertoire had been subsampled 100 times to 5,000 TCRs. CDR3 similarity networks were built from amino acid triplet string-kernel similarity, connecting CDR3s with pairwise similarity above 0.82. The public sequencing data were trimmed at Q25 with fastp and processed into clonotypes with MiXCR by TCRdb, which kept only in-frame beta chains. Every CDR3 protein is listed once, alongside the most common genes and DNA of its rows. Clone size and V and J calls follow TCRdb, not the original study. Within this sample are roughly 48,000 distinct CDR3 sequences, with approximately 5.7% of them counted one time only. The ten largest clones add up to approximately 10% of the sample.

The sample's time point label, decoded: sample taken at primary tumor resection. Whole RNA extracted from tumor and nontumor lung tissue, or from cryopreserved PBMC samples, was used for TCR sequencing without cell sorting. Donors were under 95 patients with early-stage, untreated non-small cell lung cancer from the lung TRACERx cohort. Patients were selected for TCR sequencing only if sufficient RNA was available from at least two tumor regions. From cysteine to phenylalanine, the CDR3 is 14 amino acids long. Only CDR3 DNA is held: 42 bases, read in frame from base 1. Trimming accounts for 5 bases at V and 0 bases at J, while the number of junction bases matched to no gene is 3. This sample is drawn from a study of spatial heterogeneity in lung cancer (dated by TCRdb to about 2019). For the study in its entirety: Beta-chain transcripts were consistently detected in greater numbers than alpha-chain transcripts, which likely reflected higher beta-chain transcript abundance. In the raw uncorrected reads, each unique combination of TCR and UMI appeared more than ten times on average. In non-small cell lung cancer, the study quantitatively compared TCR alpha and beta repertoires across several tumor regions, matched nontumor lung, and blood. The study linked features of the TCR repertoire to counts of nonsynonymous mutations, which were determined by whole-exome sequencing of tumor tissue. At surgery, both alpha and beta chains were TCR-sequenced in under 250 tumor regions, over 61 matched nontumor lung samples and around 50 PBMC samples.

Broad study findings and their caveats: Confirming at a functional level the hypothesis that regional TCRs recognize regional mutations was considered to require additional single-cell paired TCR alpha and beta sequencing. Ubiquitous expanded tumor TCRs showed up in blood more often at tumor resection than at routine follow-up.

The chain is assembled from TRBV12-3 or TRBV12-4 and TRBJ2-7, with 8 middle bases fitting TRBD2. This receptor was identified in a male donor with early-stage non-small cell lung cancer. Sequencing used PBMCs, obtained at surgery. The bases are TGTGCCAGCAGTCTACTAGCGGCCTCCTACGAGCAGTACTTC. Its protein product is CASSLLAASYEQYF.